This entry features one TCR beta chain sequence. PCR primers comprised 60 Vbeta and 13 Jbeta primers. Sequencing was performed with immunoSEQ multiplex PCR; in TCRdb, only in-frame clones are kept and a portion is missing. Among 170,000 or so clones listed, over 65% were seen once. The source of the sample is a study of cytomegalovirus exposure and HLA in healthy donors. CDR3 length: 13 amino acids. CDR1 and CDR2 from the germline V gene are WSHSY and SAAADI. V shed 10 bases and J 4 bases; nucleotides not matched to a gene: 8. This receptor was taken from a middle-aged woman in good health and CMV-seronegative. The sample comprised PBMCs. The genes are TRBV10-2 and TRBJ1-1; 8 bases fit TRBD1. CDR3 amino acids: CATLDRGSTEAFF. The CDR3 DNA is TGCGCCACCCTCGACAGGGGATCCACTGAAGCTTTCTTT.